The sequence of this T cell receptor (beta chain) was determined in a study of blood T cell repertoires in COVID-19. TCRdb's table, derived via immunoSEQ multiplex PCR, lists solely in-frame clones and lacks some. The data show approximately 210,000 clones, more than 75% seen once. This CDR3 comprises 13 residues. Germline CDR1 reads SGHKS; CDR2 reads YYEKEE (reference sequence). Trimming left V 0 bases short and J 9 bases short, with 13 bases between. The sequence was obtained from a human donor in a cohort sampled during active COVID-19. The chain joins TRBV5-5 to TRBJ2-7; no firm D call. Sample: peripheral blood. CDR3 coding DNA: TGTGCCAGCAGCTTGGAACTACCCGCCGGGCAGTACTTC. This encodes CASSLELPAGQYF.